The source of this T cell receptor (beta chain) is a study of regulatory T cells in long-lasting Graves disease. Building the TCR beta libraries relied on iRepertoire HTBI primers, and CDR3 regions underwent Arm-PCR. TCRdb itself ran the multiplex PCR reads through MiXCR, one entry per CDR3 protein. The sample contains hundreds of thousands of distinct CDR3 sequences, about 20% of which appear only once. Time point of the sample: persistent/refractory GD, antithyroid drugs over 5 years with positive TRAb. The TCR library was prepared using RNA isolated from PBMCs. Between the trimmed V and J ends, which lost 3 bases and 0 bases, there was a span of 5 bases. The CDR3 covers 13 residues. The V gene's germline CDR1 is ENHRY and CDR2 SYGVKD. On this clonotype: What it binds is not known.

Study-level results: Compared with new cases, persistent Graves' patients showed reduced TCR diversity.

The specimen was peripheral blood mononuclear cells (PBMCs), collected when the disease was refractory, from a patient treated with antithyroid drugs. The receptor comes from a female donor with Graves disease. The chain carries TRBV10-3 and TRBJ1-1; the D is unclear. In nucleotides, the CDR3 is TGTGCCATCAGTGATGGGGTGAACACTGAAGCTTTCTTT. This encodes CAISDGVNTEAFF.